Below, 5 T cell receptor beta chains from the same sample are listed, as sequenced in a study of CD4 and CD8 cells across lung adenocarcinoma regions. One entry per CDR3 protein results from TCRdb running MiXCR on the PCR reads. The sample includes around 10,000 distinct CDR3 sequences, 35% to 50% seen only once; the top ten take approximately 16%. Sequences were obtained from CD4+ T cells from the margin of a lung tumor. The receptors originated from a female donor with lung adenocarcinoma. The CD4 and CD8 labels of this study may be unreliable.

This clonotype was seen many times. This chain joins TRBV7-2 and TRBJ2-6, with 10 bases matching TRBD1. Germline V gene lookup returns CDR1 SGHTA and CDR2 FQGNSA. V lost 3 bases to trimming and J lost 2 bases; unmatched junction nucleotides: 1. The CDR3 consists of 16 residues. The CDR3: CASSLTGGAGANVLTF. CDR3 sequence (DNA): TGTGCCAGCAGCTTGACAGGGGGCGCTGGGGCCAACGTCCTGACTTTC.

This clonotype is termed medium-sized. This chain connects TRBV12-3 or TRBV12-4 to TRBJ2-1; the match to TRBD2 covers 11 bases. The CDR3 consists of 16 residues. The V gene end was trimmed by 3 bases and the J gene end by 6 bases; junction bases not matched to a gene: 7. The CDR3 sequence: CASSFRTSGQTNEQFF. CDR3 sequence (DNA): TGTGCCAGCAGTTTTAGGACTAGCGGGCAAACCAATGAGCAGTTCTTC.

The V and J genes are TRBV6-5 and TRBJ2-3; 8 positions agree with TRBD1. V trimming: 0 bases; J trimming: 2 bases; junction bases outside the gene matches: 10. The germline V gene has CDR1 MNHEY and CDR2 SVGAGI. This CDR3 comprises 18 residues. In nucleotides, the CDR3 is TGTGCCAGCAGTTACTCAGGCAGGGGGCGATCATACACAGATACGCAGTATTTT. Translating gives CASSYSGRGRSYTDTQYF.

This clonotype has just one count. The chain uses TRBV10-1 and TRBJ2-1, with D perhaps matching TRBD1 (6 bases). Deletions cut 0 bases from V and 0 bases from J, with 15 bases between. CDR3 length equals 18 residues. Germline V lookup: CDR1 WNHNN, CDR2 SYGVQD (reference sequence). CDR3 in DNA: TGCGCCAGCAGTGAGTCGGGGACACCGACGAGCTCCTACAATGAGCAGTTCTTC. Its protein is CASSESGTPTSSYNEQFF.

This clonotype was counted a few times. The chain has TRBV9 and TRBJ2-1; 7 bases are shared with TRBD1. The V and J ends lost 4 bases and 2 bases, in that order; junction bases with no gene match: 6. The CDR3 contains 15 residues. Germline V gene data show CDR1 as SGDLS and CDR2 as YYNGEE. CDR3: CASSLTGTAYNEQFF. CDR3 nucleotides: TGTGCCAGCAGCCTCACCGGGACAGCCTACAATGAGCAGTTCTTC.